The 14 T cell receptor beta chains below come from one sample, sequenced in a study of cytomegalovirus exposure and HLA in healthy donors. PCR primers comprised 60 Vbeta and 13 Jbeta primers. The data were produced by immunoSEQ multiplex PCR, yet TCRdb's version contains in-frame clones alone and is incomplete. The data hold roughly 140,000 clones, with approximately 77% observed a single time. The material sequenced was PBMCs. The receptor set was obtained from a man younger than 35 in good health and CMV-seronegative.

This chain connects TRBV6-6 to TRBJ1-1; D is unresolved. The germline gives CDR1 MNHNY, CDR2 SVGAGI (reference sequence). The CDR3 totals 14 residues. The ends were cut back, 4 bases at V and 1 base at J, with 10 bases in the middle. In DNA, the CDR3 is TGTGCCAGCAGTTCTGGACGGGGGAACACTGAAGCTTTCTTT. Translated: CASSSGRGNTEAFF.

V is TRBV29-1 and J is TRBJ2-7; TRBD1 matches at 7 bases. Germline loops: CDR1 SQVTM, CDR2 ANQGSEA. The length of the CDR3 is 14 residues. The V gene end was trimmed by 0 bases and the J gene end by 0 bases; junction bases not matched to a gene: 2. CDR3 loop: CSVEDEGASYEQYF. CDR3 sequence (DNA): TGCAGCGTTGAAGATGAGGGGGCCTCCTACGAGCAGTACTTC.

As for this clone: The same CDR3 is also encoded by other DNA sequences in this sample. The CDR3 nucleotides read TGTGCCAGCAGCTTAGGGACAGGGGACTTCAATCAGCCCCAGCATTTT. It yields the protein CASSLGTGDFNQPQHF. The V gene is TRBV7-9, the J gene TRBJ1-5; 9 bases match TRBD1. Looked up from germline, CDR1 is SEHNR and CDR2 is FQNEAQ (reference sequence). The CDR3 has 16 residues. The V gene end was trimmed by 1 base and the J gene end by 3 bases; junction bases not matched to a gene: 4.

This chain joins TRBV7-2 and TRBJ2-7; D may be TRBD1 (6 bases). CDR1 and CDR2 (germline): SGHTA, FQGNSA. The germline V and J ends were trimmed by 5 bases and 2 bases, with 10 bases remaining between them. This CDR3 region has 13 residues. As DNA, the CDR3 is TGTGCCAGCAGCGGACAGAATACCTACGAGCAGTACTTC. It specifies CASSGQNTYEQYF.

This clone was counted a single time. The rearrangement uses TRBV21-1 and TRBJ2-1; TRBD1 is the table's D call, not checked against the DNA. TRBV21-1 is marked as a pseudogene. The CDR3 sequence is 16 residues long. The CDR3 sequence: CASSTHGPNTDNEQFF. The CDR3 nucleotides are TGTGCCAGCAGCACGCACGGTCCAAATACAGACAATGAGCAGTTCTTC.

The gene calls are TRBV27 and TRBJ2-3; 13 nucleotides line up with TRBD2. CDR3 length: 15 residues. From germline, CDR1 is MNHEY and CDR2 SMNVEV (reference sequence). With 5 bases clipped from V and 6 bases from J, the junction kept 5 bases outside the gene matches. CDR3 protein: CASSRRTSGSDTQYF. The CDR3 coding sequence is TGTGCCAGCAGTCGCCGGACTAGCGGGAGTGATACGCAGTATTTT.

This chain uses TRBV7-6 with TRBJ2-5, with D unresolved. Between the trimmed V and J ends, which lost 0 bases and 5 bases, there was a span of 7 bases. In germline, CDR1 is SGHVS, CDR2 FNYEAQ. The CDR3 sequence is 13 residues long. CDR3 nucleotide sequence: TGTGCCAGCAGCTTAGCCTCCGGGGAGACCCAGTACTTC. It yields the protein CASSLASGETQYF.

V gene TRBV7-2 combines with J gene TRBJ1-2, with TRBD1 as a possible D gene (5 bases). This CDR3 has 14 residues. The germline V gene has CDR1 SGHTA and CDR2 FQGNSA. The germline V and J ends were trimmed by 0 bases and 0 bases, with 5 bases remaining between them. CDR3 nucleotide sequence: TGTGCCAGCAGCTTAGCGACAGCTAACTATGGCTACACCTTC. It specifies CASSLATANYGYTF.

This clone was counted a few times. The chain is built from TRBV7-2 and TRBJ2-5; D is perhaps TRBD2 (5 bases). The ends were cut back, 1 base at V and 5 bases at J, with 8 bases in the middle. The length of the CDR3 is 13 residues. Per germline, CDR1 SGHTA and CDR2 FQGNSA. The CDR3, as DNA: TGTGCCAGCAGCTTAGGAGGGCACGAGACCCAGTACTTC. It specifies CASSLGGHETQYF.

This clone was counted between two and nine times. The V and J genes are TRBV7-2 and TRBJ2-1; tentative D call: TRBD2 (5 bases). Germline CDR1 and CDR2: SGHTA and FQGNSA. V was trimmed by 5 bases and J by 0 bases, leaving 14 bases between them. CDR3 length: 16 residues. The CDR3 region is CASSQDFPSSYNEQFF. CDR3 nucleotide sequence: TGTGCCAGCAGCCAGGACTTCCCAAGCTCCTACAATGAGCAGTTCTTC.

Points on this clone: At the DNA level, this CDR3 is encoded by other sequences in the same sample as well. The V gene is TRBV28, the J gene TRBJ2-7; D is unclear. The CDR3 length is 13 residues. With 2 bases removed from V and 3 bases from J, the gap between germline ends came to 8 bases. Germline V gene sequence: CDR1 MDHEN, CDR2 SYDVKM. CDR3 in DNA: TGTGCCAGCAGTTTAGGGCAGAACTACGAGCAGTACTTC. It translates to CASSLGQNYEQYF.

The V and J genes are TRBV14 and TRBJ2-7; 10 bases line up with TRBD1. The CDR3 totals 14 residues. CDR1 is SGHDN, CDR2 FVKESK, per germline. Losses at the gene ends were 4 bases for V and 6 bases for J; bases not matched to a gene: 6. This CDR3 reads CASSRPGQGSEQYF. CDR3 DNA: TGTGCCAGCAGCCGCCCGGGACAGGGGAGCGAGCAGTACTTC.

The chain combines TRBV6-1 with TRBJ2-7; 9 positions match TRBD1. Germline V gene lookup returns CDR1 MNHNS and CDR2 SASEGT. CDR3 length: 14 amino acids. Trimming cost V 4 bases and J 1 base; bases outside gene matches: 2. The chain's CDR3 is CASSGDRVSYEQYF. CDR3 bases: TGTGCCAGCAGTGGGGACAGGGTTTCCTACGAGCAGTACTTC.

This chain links TRBV19 with TRBJ2-3; D possibly corresponds to TRBD2 (6 bases). Germline CDR1 is LNHDA and CDR2 is SQIVND (reference sequence). This CDR3 comprises 14 residues. V lost 6 bases to trimming and J lost 3 bases, with 13 bases between them. As DNA, the CDR3 is TGTGCCAGTAGCATGGGGGGTCTGACAGATACGCAGTATTTT. It translates to CASSMGGLTDTQYF. Supplemented by reference TRBV19 and TRBJ2-3, the full variable domain reads DGGITQSPKYLFRKEGQNVTLSCEQNLNHDAMYWYRQDPGQGLRLIYYSQIVNDFQKGDIAEGYSVSREKKESFPLTVTSAQKNPTAFYLCASSMGGLTDTQYFGPGTRLTVL.